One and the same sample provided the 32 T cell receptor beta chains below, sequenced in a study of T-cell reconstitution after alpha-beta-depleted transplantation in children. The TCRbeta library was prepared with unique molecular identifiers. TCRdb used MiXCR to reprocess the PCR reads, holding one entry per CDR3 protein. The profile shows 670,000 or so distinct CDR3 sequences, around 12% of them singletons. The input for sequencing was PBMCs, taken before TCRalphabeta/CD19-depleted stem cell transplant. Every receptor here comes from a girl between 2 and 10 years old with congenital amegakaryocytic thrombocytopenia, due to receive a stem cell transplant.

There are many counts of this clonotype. CDR3 in amino acids: CASSDSRGTINEQFF. CDR3 sequence (DNA): TGTGCCAGCAGTGACTCGCGCGGGACGATTAATGAGCAGTTCTTC. The gene calls are TRBV6-4 and TRBJ2-1, with a weak D call TRBD2 (6 bases). CDR1 is MRHNA and CDR2 is SNTAGT in the germline V gene. Trimming took 0 bases from V and 7 from J, leaving 13 bases between them. The length of the CDR3 is 15 residues.

DNA of the CDR3: TGCAGTGTTCGAGGGAGGCGAGGGGGCTTAACCTACGAGCAGTACTTC. This codes for CSVRGRRGGLTYEQYF. V is TRBV20-1 and J is TRBJ2-7, with D maybe TRBD1 (7 bases). Trimming took 7 bases from V and 2 from J, leaving 24 bases between them. Germline V gene data show CDR1 as DFQATT and CDR2 as SNEGSKA (reference sequence). This CDR3 contains 16 residues.

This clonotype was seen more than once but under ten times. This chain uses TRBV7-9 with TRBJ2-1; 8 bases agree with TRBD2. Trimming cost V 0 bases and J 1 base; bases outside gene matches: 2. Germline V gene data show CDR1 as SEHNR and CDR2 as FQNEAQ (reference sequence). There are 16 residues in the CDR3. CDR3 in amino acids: CASSLAGLDSYNEQFF. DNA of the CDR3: TGTGCCAGCAGCTTAGCGGGACTAGATTCCTACAATGAGCAGTTCTTC.

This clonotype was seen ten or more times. CDR3 residues: CSVTGITKNIQYF. CDR3 in DNA: TGCAGTGTTACAGGGATAACCAAAAACATTCAGTACTTC. This chain links TRBV20-1 with TRBJ2-4, with D maybe TRBD1 (6 bases). The germline V gene encodes CDR1 DFQATT and CDR2 SNEGSKA (reference sequence). Trimming stripped 7 bases from V and 2 bases from J, with 12 bases between. This CDR3 is built from 13 residues.

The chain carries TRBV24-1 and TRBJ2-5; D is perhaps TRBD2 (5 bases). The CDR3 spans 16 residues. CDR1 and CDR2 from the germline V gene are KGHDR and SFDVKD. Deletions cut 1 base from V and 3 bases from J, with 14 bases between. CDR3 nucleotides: TGTGCCACCAGTGATTTTTTGAGGGATGGAAAAGAGACCCAGTACTTC. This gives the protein CATSDFLRDGKETQYF.

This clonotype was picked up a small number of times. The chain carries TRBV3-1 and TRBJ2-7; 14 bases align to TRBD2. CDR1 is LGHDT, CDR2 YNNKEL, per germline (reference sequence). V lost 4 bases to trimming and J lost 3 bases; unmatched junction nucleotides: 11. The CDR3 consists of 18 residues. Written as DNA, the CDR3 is TGTGCCAGCAGCCTGTCCCCGGGACTAGCGGGAGATGGCTACGAGCAGTACTTC. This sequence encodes CASSLSPGLAGDGYEQYF.

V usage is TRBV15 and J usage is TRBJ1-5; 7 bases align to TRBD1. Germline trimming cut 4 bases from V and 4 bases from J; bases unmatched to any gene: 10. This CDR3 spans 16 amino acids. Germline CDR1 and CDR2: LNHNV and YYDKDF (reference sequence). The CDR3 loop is CATSTFRTGMNQPQHF. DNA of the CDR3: TGTGCCACCAGCACTTTCCGGACAGGAATGAATCAGCCCCAGCATTTT.

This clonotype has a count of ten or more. The CDR3 protein is CSVEQGRSEGKLFF. CDR3 DNA sequence: TGCAGCGTAGAACAGGGACGGTCCGAAGGAAAACTGTTTTTT. The gene calls are TRBV29-1 and TRBJ1-4; a weak D match, TRBD1 (6 bases). Between the trimmed V and J ends, which lost 6 bases and 10 bases, there was a span of 21 bases. Germline V CDR1 and CDR2: SQVTM, ANQGSEA. This CDR3 is built from 14 residues.

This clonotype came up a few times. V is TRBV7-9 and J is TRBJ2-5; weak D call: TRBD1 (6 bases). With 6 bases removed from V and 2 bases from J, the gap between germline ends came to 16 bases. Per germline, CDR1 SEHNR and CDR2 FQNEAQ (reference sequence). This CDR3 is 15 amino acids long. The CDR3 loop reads CASSVPGAAQETQYF. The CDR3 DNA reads TGTGCCAGCAGTGTTCCAGGGGCCGCGCAAGAGACCCAGTACTTC.

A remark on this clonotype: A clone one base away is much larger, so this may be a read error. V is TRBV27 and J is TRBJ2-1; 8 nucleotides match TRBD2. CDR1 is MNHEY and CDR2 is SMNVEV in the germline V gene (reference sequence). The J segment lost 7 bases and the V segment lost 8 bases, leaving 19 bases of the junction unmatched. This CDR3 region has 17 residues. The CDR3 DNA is TGTGCCAGCGGTCCACCATACGCTAACGGGAGGGATAATGAGCAGTTCTTC. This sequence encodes CASGPPYANGRDNEQFF.

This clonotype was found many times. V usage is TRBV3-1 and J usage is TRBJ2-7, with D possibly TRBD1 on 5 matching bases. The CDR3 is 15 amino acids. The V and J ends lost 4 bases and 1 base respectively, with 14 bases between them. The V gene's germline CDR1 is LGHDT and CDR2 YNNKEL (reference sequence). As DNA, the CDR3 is TGTGCCAGCAGCCTACGGGCAGGGCGATCCTACGAGCAGTACTTC. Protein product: CASSLRAGRSYEQYF.

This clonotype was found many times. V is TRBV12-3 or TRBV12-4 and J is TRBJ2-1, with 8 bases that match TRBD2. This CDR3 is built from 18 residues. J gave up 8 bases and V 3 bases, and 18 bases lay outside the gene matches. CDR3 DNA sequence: TGTGCCAGCAGTTTTGCGGGGGGTACAGGGAAGTGGGTCTATGAGCAGTTCTTC. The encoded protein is CASSFAGGTGKWVYEQFF.

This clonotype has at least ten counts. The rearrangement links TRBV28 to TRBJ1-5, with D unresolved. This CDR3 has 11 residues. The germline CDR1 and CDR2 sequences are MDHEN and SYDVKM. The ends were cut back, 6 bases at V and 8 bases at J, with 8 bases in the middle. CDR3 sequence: CASSNEKPQHF. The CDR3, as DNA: TGTGCCAGCAGCAATGAGAAGCCCCAGCATTTT.

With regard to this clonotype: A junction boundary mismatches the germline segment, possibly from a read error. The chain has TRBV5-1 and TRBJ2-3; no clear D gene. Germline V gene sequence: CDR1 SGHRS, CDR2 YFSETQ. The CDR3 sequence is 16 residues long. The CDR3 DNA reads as TGCGCCAGTAAACCAGCAGGTGGGATTAGCACAGATACGCAGTCTTTT. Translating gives CASKPAGGISTDTQSF. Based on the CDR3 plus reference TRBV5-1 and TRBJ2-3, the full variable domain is KAGVTQTPRYLIKTRGQQVTLSCSPISGHRSVSWYQQTPGQGLQFLFEYFSETQRNKGNFPGRFSGRQFSNSRSEMNVSTLELGDSALYLCASKPAGGISTDTQSFGPGTRLTVL.

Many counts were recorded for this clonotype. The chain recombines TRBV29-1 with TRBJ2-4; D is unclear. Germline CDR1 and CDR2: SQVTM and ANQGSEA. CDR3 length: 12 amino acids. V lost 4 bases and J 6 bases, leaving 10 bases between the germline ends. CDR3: CSVGSIGNIQYF. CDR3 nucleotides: TGCAGCGTTGGATCCATCGGAAACATTCAGTACTTC. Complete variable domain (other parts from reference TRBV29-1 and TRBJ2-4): SAVISQKPSRDICQRGTSLTIQCQVDSQVTMMFWYRQQPGQSLTLIATANQGSEATYESGFVIDKFPISRPNLTFSTLTVSNMSPEDSSIYLCSVGSIGNIQYFGAGTRLSVL.

CDR3 in amino acids: CASSQGLAGNIQYF. The CDR3 nucleotides are TGTGCCAGCAGCCAAGGACTAGCGGGAAACATTCAGTACTTC. The rearrangement uses TRBV14 and TRBJ2-4; TRBD2 aligns across 10 bases. This CDR3 is built from 14 residues. V lost 1 base, J lost 6 bases, and 0 bases stayed unmatched. Germline V lookup: CDR1 SGHDN, CDR2 FVKESK.

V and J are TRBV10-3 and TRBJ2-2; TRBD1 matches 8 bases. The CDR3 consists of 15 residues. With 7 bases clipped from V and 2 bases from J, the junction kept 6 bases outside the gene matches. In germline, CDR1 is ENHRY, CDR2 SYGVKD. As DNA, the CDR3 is TGTGCCATCAAGACAGGGGTTGACAACACCGGGGAGCTGTTTTTT. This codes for CAIKTGVDNTGELFF.

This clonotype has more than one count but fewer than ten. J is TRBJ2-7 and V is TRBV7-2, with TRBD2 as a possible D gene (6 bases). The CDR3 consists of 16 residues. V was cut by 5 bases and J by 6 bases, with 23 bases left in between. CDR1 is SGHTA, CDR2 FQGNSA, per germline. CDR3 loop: CASSLRPTRMFREQYF. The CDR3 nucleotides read TGTGCCAGCAGCCTTAGACCGACTAGAATGTTTCGCGAGCAGTACTTC.

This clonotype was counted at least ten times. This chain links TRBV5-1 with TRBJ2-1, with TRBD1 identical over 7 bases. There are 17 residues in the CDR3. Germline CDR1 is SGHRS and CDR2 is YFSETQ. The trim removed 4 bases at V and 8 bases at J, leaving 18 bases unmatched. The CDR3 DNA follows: TGCGCCAGCAGCCGGGGTCCCGACAGGGAAGGAAGGCATGAGCAGTTCTTC. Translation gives CASSRGPDREGRHEQFF.

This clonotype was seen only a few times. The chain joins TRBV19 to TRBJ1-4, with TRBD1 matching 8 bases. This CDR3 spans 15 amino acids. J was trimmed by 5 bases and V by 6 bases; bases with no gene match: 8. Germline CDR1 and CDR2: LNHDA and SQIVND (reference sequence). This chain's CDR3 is CASSPVDRANEKLFF. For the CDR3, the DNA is TGTGCCAGTAGCCCGGTGGACAGGGCGAATGAAAAACTGTTTTTT.

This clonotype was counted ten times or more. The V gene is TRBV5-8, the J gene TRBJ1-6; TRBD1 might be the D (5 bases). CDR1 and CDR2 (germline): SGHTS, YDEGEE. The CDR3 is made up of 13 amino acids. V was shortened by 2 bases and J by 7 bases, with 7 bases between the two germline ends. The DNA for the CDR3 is TGTGCCAGCAGCTTTCGACAGAATTCACCCCTCCACTTT. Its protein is CASSFRQNSPLHF.

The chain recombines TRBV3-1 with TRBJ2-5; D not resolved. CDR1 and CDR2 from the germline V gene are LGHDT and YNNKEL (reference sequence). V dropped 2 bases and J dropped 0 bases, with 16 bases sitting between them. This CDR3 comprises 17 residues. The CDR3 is CASSQNQGPAYQETQYF. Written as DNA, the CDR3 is TGTGCCAGCAGCCAAAACCAAGGACCCGCGTACCAAGAGACCCAGTACTTC.

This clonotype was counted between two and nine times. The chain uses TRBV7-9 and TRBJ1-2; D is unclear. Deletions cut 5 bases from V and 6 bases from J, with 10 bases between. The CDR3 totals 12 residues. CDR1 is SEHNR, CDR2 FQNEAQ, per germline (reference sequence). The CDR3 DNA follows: TGTGCCAGCAGCGCCTCTAGTGATGGCTACACCTTC. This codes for CASSASSDGYTF.

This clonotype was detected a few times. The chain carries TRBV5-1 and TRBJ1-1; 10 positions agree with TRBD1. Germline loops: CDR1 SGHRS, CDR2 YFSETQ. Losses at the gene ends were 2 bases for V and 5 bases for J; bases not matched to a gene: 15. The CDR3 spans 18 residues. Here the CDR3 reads CASSFEPGTGVRLTEAFF. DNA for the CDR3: TGCGCCAGCAGCTTCGAACCCGGGACAGGGGTAAGGTTGACTGAAGCTTTCTTT.

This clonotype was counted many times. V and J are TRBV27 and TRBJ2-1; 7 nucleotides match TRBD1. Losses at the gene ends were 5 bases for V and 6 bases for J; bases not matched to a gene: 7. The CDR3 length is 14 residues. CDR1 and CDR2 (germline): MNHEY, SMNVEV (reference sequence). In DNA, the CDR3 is TGTGCCAGCAGTAACCCGACAGGGATCAATGAGCAGTTCTTC. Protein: CASSNPTGINEQFF.

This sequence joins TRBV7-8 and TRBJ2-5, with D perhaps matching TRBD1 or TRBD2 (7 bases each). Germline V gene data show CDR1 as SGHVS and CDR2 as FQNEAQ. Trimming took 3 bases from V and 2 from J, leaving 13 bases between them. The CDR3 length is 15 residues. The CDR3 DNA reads TGTGCCAGCAGCTTCAGGGGGGGATGGCAAGAGACCCAGTACTTC. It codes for CASSFRGGWQETQYF.

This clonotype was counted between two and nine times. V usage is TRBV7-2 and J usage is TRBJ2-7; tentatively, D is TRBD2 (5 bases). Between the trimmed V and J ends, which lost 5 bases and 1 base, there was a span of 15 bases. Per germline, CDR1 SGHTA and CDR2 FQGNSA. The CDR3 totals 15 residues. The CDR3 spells CASSRVSGESYEQYF. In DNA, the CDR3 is TGTGCCAGCAGCCGGGTCTCCGGGGAGTCCTACGAGCAGTACTTC.

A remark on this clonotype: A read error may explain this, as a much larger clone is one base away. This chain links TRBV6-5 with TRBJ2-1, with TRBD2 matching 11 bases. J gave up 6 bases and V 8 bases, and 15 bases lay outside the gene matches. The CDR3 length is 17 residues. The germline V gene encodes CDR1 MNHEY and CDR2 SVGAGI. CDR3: CASGSLTGTSGLNEQFF. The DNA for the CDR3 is TGTGCCAGCGGTTCCCTAACCGGGACTAGCGGCCTCAATGAGCAGTTCTTC.

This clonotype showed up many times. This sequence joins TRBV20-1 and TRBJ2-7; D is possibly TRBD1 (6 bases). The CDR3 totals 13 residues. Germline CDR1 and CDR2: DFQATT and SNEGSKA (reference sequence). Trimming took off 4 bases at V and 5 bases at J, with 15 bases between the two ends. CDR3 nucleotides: TGCAGTGCTACGGACAGAAATGTCCACGAGCAGTACTTC. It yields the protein CSATDRNVHEQYF.

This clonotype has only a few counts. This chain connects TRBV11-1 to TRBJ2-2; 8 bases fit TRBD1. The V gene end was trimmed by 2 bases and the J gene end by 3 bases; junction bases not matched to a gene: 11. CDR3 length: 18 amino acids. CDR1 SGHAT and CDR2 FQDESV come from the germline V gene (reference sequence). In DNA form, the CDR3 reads TGTGCCAGCAGCTTAAGCCTCTCAGGGGGCGCGGACACCGGGGAGCTGTTTTTT. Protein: CASSLSLSGGADTGELFF.

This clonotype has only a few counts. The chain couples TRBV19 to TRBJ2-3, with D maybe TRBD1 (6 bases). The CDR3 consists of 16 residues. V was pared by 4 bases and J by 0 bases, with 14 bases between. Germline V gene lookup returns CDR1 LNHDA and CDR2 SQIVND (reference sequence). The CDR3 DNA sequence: TGTGCCAGTAGTACCCAGGAAACAGGGAGCACAGATACGCAGTATTTT. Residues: CASSTQETGSTDTQYF.

This CDR3 reads CSARQGRDEQYF. DNA for the CDR3: TGCAGCGCGCGACAGGGACGGGACGAGCAGTACTTC. The chain joins TRBV29-1 to TRBJ2-7; 7 nucleotides line up with TRBD1. The V and J ends lost 7 bases and 5 bases, in that order; junction bases with no gene match: 8. CDR1 and CDR2 (germline): SQVTM, ANQGSEA. This CDR3 region has 12 residues.